The clone carrying this T cell receptor (beta chain) occurred a few times. What it binds is not known. The germline V gene has CDR1 MGHRA and CDR2 YSYEKL. With 1 base removed from V and 4 bases from J, the gap between germline ends came to 8 bases. This CDR3 contains 14 residues. The data derive from a study of cytomegalovirus exposure and HLA in healthy donors. PCR employed 60 Vbeta and 13 Jbeta primers. Sequenced by immunoSEQ multiplex PCR; TCRdb stores in-frame clones only, minus some. The sample lists about 94,000 clones; 81% were seen once. Regarding donors, all were healthy bone marrow donors. Whole-study results and caveats: Earlier analysis yielded a pattern in which most TCR beta V segments were productive about 90% or about 30% of the time. Usually a TCR sequence was rare, but some public TCRs were found in many donors. The likely explanation for a cluster of highly shared sequence variants was sequencing artifact.

The chain recombines TRBV4-1 with TRBJ1-5; D unresolved. The material sequenced was PBMCs. The origin of this receptor is a human donor in good health. CDR3 coding DNA: TGCGCCAGCAGCCAAGGGTCGGGGAATCAGCCCCAGCATTTT. Translated, it gives CASSQGSGNQPQHF.